These 11 T cell receptor beta chains originate from one sample sequenced in a study of CD8+ T cells in alopecia areata. The authors extracted RNA and reverse transcribed it into cDNA as the sequencing template. Assay used: immunoSEQ multiplex PCR; TCRdb lists only in-frame clones, some missing. The sample gives around 110,000 clones, none seen only once, and the top ten clones hold roughly 21%. The sequenced material came from lesional skin. The receptors were sampled from a C3H/HeJ mouse with alopecia areata. The MHC haplotype of the strain is H2-k.

To note about this clone: Gene names refer to mouse genes. The read stops 4 residues short of the end of the CDR3; the missing end is completed from the germline J gene. V and J are TRBV1 and TRBJ1-1; D ambiguous. The CDR3 is 13 amino acids. Germline V lookup: CDR1 NSQYPW, CDR2 LRSPGD (reference sequence). V lost 4 bases and J 0 bases, leaving 6 bases between the germline ends. Partial CDR3 DNA: TGCACCTGCAGTGTCTCTGCAAACACA. As protein: CTCSVSANT. The whole CDR3 region reads CTCSVSANTEVFF.

This clone appeared a few times. These gene names are mouse names. The sequenced fragment ends 4 residues before the CDR3 boundary, so the rest is inferred from the germline J gene. V usage is TRBV13-3 and J usage is TRBJ2-7; D possibly corresponds to TRBD1 (6 bases). Trimming pared 5 bases from V and 3 bases from J, leaving 15 bases between. The CDR3 extends over 14 amino acids. Germline CDR1 is NNHDY and CDR2 is SYVADS. CDR3 sequence reads: CASRPPGTYYEQYF. CDR3 DNA (partial): TGTGCCAGCAGGCCCCCCGGGACATACTAT.

This clone turned up a few times. The gene names here belong to mouse. Coverage ceases 4 residues before the CDR3 finishes, and the germline J gene fills in the end. This rearrangement joins TRBV13-2 to TRBJ2-3, with a weak D call TRBD1 (6 bases). In germline, CDR1 is NNHNN, CDR2 SYGAGS (reference sequence). The CDR3 loop spans 16 amino acids. Trimming took 2 bases from V and 0 from J, leaving 13 bases between them. This CDR3 is CASGDRGRTSAETLYF. The DNA read from the CDR3 is TGTGCCAGCGGTGACAGGGGCCGGACTAGTGCAGAA.

This clone occurred a few times. Gene names and germline refer to mouse. Read coverage stops 4 residues before the CDR3 terminus; the germline J gene supplies the remainder. The chain has TRBV19 and TRBJ2-3, with D possibly TRBD1 on 5 matching bases. With 3 bases removed from V and 0 bases from J, the gap between germline ends came to 11 bases. Germline-derived CDR1 and CDR2 are FNHDT and SITEND (reference sequence). The CDR3 is 15 residues long. CDR3 DNA (partial): TGTGCCAGCAGTACCCTCAGGGATAGTGCAGAA. Its translation is CASSTLRDSAE. In full, the CDR3 reads CASSTLRDSAETLYF.

This clone was seen more than once but under ten times. Gene labels here are mouse ones. The read ends 4 residues shy of where the CDR3 ends; the end is completed using the germline J gene. The chain employs TRBV19 and TRBJ2-5; 7 bases match TRBD1. The V gene's germline CDR1 is FNHDT and CDR2 SITEND (reference sequence). With V trimmed by 2 bases and J by 1 base, 7 bases remained unmatched. The CDR3 runs to 16 residues. Incomplete CDR3 DNA: TGTGCCAGCAGTATCAACAGGGGAGAGGACCAAGAC. It translates to CASSINRGEDQD. The entire CDR3 sequence reads CASSINRGEDQDTQYF.

A note on this clone: Gene names and germline match the mouse. From the germline J gene comes the end of the CDR3, since the read stops 4 residues before it. The chain joins TRBV19 to TRBJ2-3; 12 nucleotides line up with TRBD1. V dropped 4 bases and J dropped 1; count of bases not matched to a gene: 1. The CDR3 is made up of 15 amino acids. Germline CDR1 and CDR2: FNHDT and SITEND (reference sequence). Here the CDR3 reads CASSGTGGRAETLYF. The part of the CDR3 DNA that was read is TGTGCCAGCAGTGGGACAGGGGGCCGTGCAGAA.

On this clone itself: The gene names given are mouse names. The sequenced CDR3 bases are TGCACCTGCAGTGCAGAAGGCTGGGGGGCTGACACCGGG. Encoded protein: CTCSAEGWGADTG. The full CDR3 protein reads CTCSAEGWGADTGQLYF. This chain joins TRBV1 and TRBJ2-2, with 8 bases aligning to TRBD2. The CDR3 goes on 4 residues after the read ends, and that part is filled in from the germline J gene. This CDR3 contains 17 residues. Per germline, CDR1 NSQYPW and CDR2 LRSPGD (reference sequence). The V gene end was trimmed by 0 bases and the J gene end by 3 bases; junction bases not matched to a gene: 6.

Remarks on this clone: Gene names refer to mouse genes. Coverage ceases 4 residues before the CDR3 finishes, and the germline J gene fills in the end. V usage is TRBV31 and J usage is TRBJ1-2; D remains ambiguous. The CDR3 is 14 amino acids. Germline V lookup: CDR1 GKSSPN, CDR2 SITVG. Trimming left V 0 bases short and J 2 bases short, with 10 bases between. The part of the CDR3 DNA that was read is TGTGCCTGGAGTCTAGAGATGGGGAACTCC. Translation: CAWSLEMGNS. The CDR3 as a whole reads CAWSLEMGNSDYTF.

This clone appeared a few times. Mouse germline and gene names are used. The CDR3 extends 4 residues past the end of the read, so its final part is completed from the germline J gene. This rearrangement joins TRBV19 to TRBJ2-4; 12 bases fit TRBD2. J gave up 2 bases and V 6 bases, and 4 bases lay outside the gene matches. This CDR3 is built from 15 residues. The germline gives CDR1 FNHDT, CDR2 SITEND (reference sequence). Incomplete CDR3 DNA: TGTGCCAGCACCCGGGACTGGGGGGTTCAAAAC. This gives the protein CASTRDWGVQN. The entire CDR3 protein is CASTRDWGVQNTLYF. Full variable domain (missing parts from reference TRBV19 and TRBJ2-4): GGIITQTPKFLIGQEGQKLTLKCQQNFNHDTMYWYRQDSGKGLRLIYYSITENDLQKGDLSEGYDASREKKSSFSLTVTSAQKNEMAVFLCASTRDWGVQNTLYFGAGTRLSVL.

This clone was found many times. Genes and germline come from the mouse. The DNA ends 4 residues before the CDR3 does, and the rest of the CDR3 is filled in from the germline J gene. The V gene is TRBV13-3, the J gene TRBJ2-7; 8 nucleotides match TRBD2. CDR1 is NNHDY and CDR2 is SYVADS in the germline V gene. The CDR3 is made up of 15 amino acids. The ends lost 1 base at V and 3 bases at J; junction bases unmatched: 6. CDR3: CASSDSAGGFYEQYF. Partial CDR3 DNA: TGTGCCAGCAGTGATTCCGCTGGGGGGTTCTAT.

This clone was observed a handful of times. One junction end disagrees with the germline gene, perhaps due to a read error. Germline and genes: mouse. The read is 4 residues too short to cover the CDR3 end, so that end is filled in from the germline J gene. The chain uses TRBV19 and TRBJ2-7, with D possibly being TRBD1 (6 bases). CDR3 size: 13 residues. Per the germline V gene, CDR1 is FNHDT and CDR2 is SITEND (reference sequence). The CDR3 loop is CVSSPRDKYEQYF. The CDR3 bases that were read are TGTGTCAGCAGTCCTCGGGACAAATAT.